This T cell receptor (beta chain) derives from a study of T cell repertoires in cytomegalovirus infection. On the study more broadly: Public TCR beta signature analysis indicated the presence of both CMV infection and matching HLA type. Overall study results and limits: Identification of carriers of CMV plus the relevant HLA was achieved through cumulative public TCR beta family frequency. There were HLA-C-restricted CMV-specific TCR beta clonotypes dominating the ex vivo response.

TCRdb fed the reads into MiXCR, producing one record per CDR3 protein. The sample contains approximately 500,000 distinct CDR3 sequences, 15% to 20% of which appear only once. A note on this clonotype: Its matching antigen is unknown.

This CDR3 contains 11 residues. The germline V gene encodes CDR1 MDHEN and CDR2 SYDVKM. Deletions cut 5 bases from V and 6 bases from J, with 7 bases between. This receptor was taken from a human donor in good health (CMV status not recorded). Some clones in this sample may be carry-over from other donors' samples. This chain joins TRBV28 and TRBJ1-1; D gene uncertain. Source material: CD8+ T cells from PBMCs. The CDR3 sequence is CASSQEAEAFF. The CDR3 bases are TGTGCCAGCAGTCAAGAAGCTGAAGCTTTCTTT.